This T cell receptor beta chain was sequenced for a study of blood T cell repertoires in COVID-19. As for the study in general: Samples of COVID-19 (acute and convalescent) were obtained from the United States, Italy and Spain.

While infection was still active, Seattle patients were enrolled and then followed longitudinally. Assay used: immunoSEQ multiplex PCR; TCRdb lists only in-frame clones, some missing. The table includes approximately 200,000 clones, roughly three quarters detected once. The germline V gene has CDR1 SQVTM and CDR2 ANQGSEA. Trimming shortened V by 7 bases and J by 3 bases, and 12 bases separated the two germline ends. This CDR3 has 12 amino acids. The gene calls are TRBV29-1 and TRBJ1-2; no firm D call. This sequence was found in a woman aged 80 or older with COVID-19, enrolled during active disease. Sequencing was performed on peripheral blood. CDR3 DNA sequence: TGCAGCGGAGCGGACGGGGACTATGGCTACACCTTC. Translating it yields CSGADGDYGYTF.